The entry below gives a single T cell receptor beta chain sequence along with its context. The antigen remains unidentified. Cultured CD4+ T-cell DNA underwent Oncomine TCR Beta short-read sequencing. TCRdb ran MiXCR on the PCR reads and lists one entry per CDR3 protein. The table includes approximately 14,000 distinct CDR3 sequences, around 70% detected once. This sample is part of a study of vaccination and CD4 T cells after COVID-19. About the study: Several convalescent patients had mild and one had severe PCR-confirmed SARS-CoV-2 disease. Controls had a CEFX pool, an HIV-1 Nef pool, or no peptide added.

Treatment given: roughly ten-day PBMC culture with coronavirus spike peptide pools or control peptides (ViraFEST assay). PBMCs were cultured at fewer than 2.5 million per well with 8 to 10 IU/ml IL-2 and approximately 9.4 ug/ml peptide pools. When about ten days of culture had elapsed, CD4+ T cells were isolated by negative selection. This receptor was identified in a human donor who had recovered from COVID-19. The sequenced material came from CD4+ T cells from blood, cultured in vitro.

The CDR3 loop reads CASSRTGTGNQPQHF. The CDR3, as DNA: TGTGCCAGCAGCCGCACCGGGACAGGGAACCAGCCCCAGCATTTT. The chain employs TRBV11-2 and TRBJ1-5; TRBD1 aligns across 9 bases. Germline values: CDR1 SGHAT, CDR2 FQNNGV. The CDR3 spans 15 residues. V was pared by 5 bases and J by 7 bases, with 9 bases of the junction left unmatched.